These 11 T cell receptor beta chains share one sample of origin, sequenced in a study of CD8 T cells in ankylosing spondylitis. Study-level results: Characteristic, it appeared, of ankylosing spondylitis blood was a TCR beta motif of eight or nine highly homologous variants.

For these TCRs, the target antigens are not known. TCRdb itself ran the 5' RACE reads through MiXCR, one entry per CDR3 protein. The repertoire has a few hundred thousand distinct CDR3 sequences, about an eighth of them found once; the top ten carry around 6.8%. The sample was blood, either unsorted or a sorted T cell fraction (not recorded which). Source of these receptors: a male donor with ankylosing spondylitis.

This chain's CDR3 is CASSLWLDRGRRETQYF. CDR3 in DNA: TGTGCCAGCAGCTTGTGGTTAGACAGGGGGCGCAGGGAGACCCAGTACTTC. This sequence joins TRBV5-6 and TRBJ2-5; 10 bases align to TRBD1. Germline CDR1 is SGHDT and CDR2 is YYEEEE. The CDR3 consists of 17 residues. Unmatched junction bases numbered 11, after V lost 1 base and J lost 5 bases.

The CDR3 spells CAWDGGADTQYF. DNA for the CDR3: TGTGCCTGGGACGGGGGCGCAGATACGCAGTATTTT. V usage is TRBV30 and J usage is TRBJ2-3, with D perhaps TRBD1 or TRBD2 (6 bases each). This CDR3 has 12 residues. The V end was cut by 5 bases, the J end by 4 bases, with 10 bases between. Germline lookup yields CDR1 GTSNPN and CDR2 SVGIG (reference sequence). The full variable domain, its missing parts supplied by reference TRBV30 and TRBJ2-3, is SQTIHQWPATLVQPVGSPLSLECTVEGTSNPNLYWYRQAAGRGLQLLFYSVGIGQISSEVPQNLSASRPQDRQFILSSKKLLLSDSGFYLCAWDGGADTQYFGPGTRLTVL.

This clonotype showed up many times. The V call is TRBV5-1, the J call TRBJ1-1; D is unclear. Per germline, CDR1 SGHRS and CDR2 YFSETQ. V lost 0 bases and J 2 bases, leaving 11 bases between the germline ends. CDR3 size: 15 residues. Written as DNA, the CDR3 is TGCGCCAGCAGCTTGGCCGGGCAGAGAAACACTGAAGCTTTCTTT. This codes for CASSLAGQRNTEAFF. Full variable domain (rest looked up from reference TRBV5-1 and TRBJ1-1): KAGVTQTPRYLIKTRGQQVTLSCSPISGHRSVSWYQQTPGQGLQFLFEYFSETQRNKGNFPGRFSGRQFSNSRSEMNVSTLELGDSALYLCASSLAGQRNTEAFFGQGTRLTVV.

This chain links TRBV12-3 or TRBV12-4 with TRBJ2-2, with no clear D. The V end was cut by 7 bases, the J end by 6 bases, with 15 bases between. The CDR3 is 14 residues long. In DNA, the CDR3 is TGTGCCAGCACCCTCTCGGGCTTAGCCGGGGAGCTGTTTTTT. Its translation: CASTLSGLAGELFF.

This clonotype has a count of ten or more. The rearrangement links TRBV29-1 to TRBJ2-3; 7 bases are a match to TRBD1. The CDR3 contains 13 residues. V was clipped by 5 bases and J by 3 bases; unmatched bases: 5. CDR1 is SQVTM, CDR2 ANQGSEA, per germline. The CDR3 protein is CSVRQGGTDTQYF. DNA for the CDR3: TGCAGCGTTCGACAGGGTGGGACAGATACGCAGTATTTT.

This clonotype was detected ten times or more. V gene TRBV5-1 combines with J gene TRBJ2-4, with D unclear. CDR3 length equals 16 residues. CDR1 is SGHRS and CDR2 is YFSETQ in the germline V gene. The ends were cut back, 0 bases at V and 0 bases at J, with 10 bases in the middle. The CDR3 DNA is TGCGCCAGCAGCTTGGAGGGAACGCTAGCCAAAAACATTCAGTACTTC. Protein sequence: CASSLEGTLAKNIQYF.

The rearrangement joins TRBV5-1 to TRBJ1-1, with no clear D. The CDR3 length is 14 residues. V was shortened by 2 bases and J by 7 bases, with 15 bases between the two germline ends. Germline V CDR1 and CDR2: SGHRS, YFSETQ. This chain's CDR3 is CASSFDTGSYEAFF. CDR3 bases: TGCGCCAGCAGCTTCGACACCGGGAGTTATGAAGCTTTCTTT.

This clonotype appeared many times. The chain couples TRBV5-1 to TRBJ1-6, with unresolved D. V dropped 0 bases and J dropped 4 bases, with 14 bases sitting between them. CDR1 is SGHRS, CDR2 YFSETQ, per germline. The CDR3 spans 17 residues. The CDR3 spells CASSLEAPGRYNSPLHF. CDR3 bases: TGCGCCAGCAGCTTGGAGGCCCCCGGGAGATATAATTCACCCCTCCACTTT. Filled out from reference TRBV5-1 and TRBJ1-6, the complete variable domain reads KAGVTQTPRYLIKTRGQQVTLSCSPISGHRSVSWYQQTPGQGLQFLFEYFSETQRNKGNFPGRFSGRQFSNSRSEMNVSTLELGDSALYLCASSLEAPGRYNSPLHFGNGTRLTVT.

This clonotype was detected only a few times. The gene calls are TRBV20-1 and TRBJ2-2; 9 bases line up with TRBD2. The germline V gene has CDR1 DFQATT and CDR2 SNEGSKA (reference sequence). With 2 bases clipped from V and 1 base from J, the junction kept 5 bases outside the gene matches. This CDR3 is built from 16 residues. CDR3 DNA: TGCAGTGCTAGAAGGGGAGCGGGAGGGAACACCGGGGAGCTGTTTTTT. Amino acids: CSARRGAGGNTGELFF.

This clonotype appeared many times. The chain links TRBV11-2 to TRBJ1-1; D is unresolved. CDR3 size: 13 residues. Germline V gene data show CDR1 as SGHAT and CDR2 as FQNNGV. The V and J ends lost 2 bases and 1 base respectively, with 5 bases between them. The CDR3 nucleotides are TGTGCCAGCAGCTTAAACAGGAACACTGAAGCTTTCTTT. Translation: CASSLNRNTEAFF.

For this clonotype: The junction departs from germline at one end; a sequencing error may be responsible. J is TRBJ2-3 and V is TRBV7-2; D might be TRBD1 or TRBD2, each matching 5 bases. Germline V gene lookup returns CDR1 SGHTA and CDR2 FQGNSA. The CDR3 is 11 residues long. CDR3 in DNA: TGTGCCAGCAGCTTGGGGGTGGGCGGCGATTTT. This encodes CASSLGVGGDF.